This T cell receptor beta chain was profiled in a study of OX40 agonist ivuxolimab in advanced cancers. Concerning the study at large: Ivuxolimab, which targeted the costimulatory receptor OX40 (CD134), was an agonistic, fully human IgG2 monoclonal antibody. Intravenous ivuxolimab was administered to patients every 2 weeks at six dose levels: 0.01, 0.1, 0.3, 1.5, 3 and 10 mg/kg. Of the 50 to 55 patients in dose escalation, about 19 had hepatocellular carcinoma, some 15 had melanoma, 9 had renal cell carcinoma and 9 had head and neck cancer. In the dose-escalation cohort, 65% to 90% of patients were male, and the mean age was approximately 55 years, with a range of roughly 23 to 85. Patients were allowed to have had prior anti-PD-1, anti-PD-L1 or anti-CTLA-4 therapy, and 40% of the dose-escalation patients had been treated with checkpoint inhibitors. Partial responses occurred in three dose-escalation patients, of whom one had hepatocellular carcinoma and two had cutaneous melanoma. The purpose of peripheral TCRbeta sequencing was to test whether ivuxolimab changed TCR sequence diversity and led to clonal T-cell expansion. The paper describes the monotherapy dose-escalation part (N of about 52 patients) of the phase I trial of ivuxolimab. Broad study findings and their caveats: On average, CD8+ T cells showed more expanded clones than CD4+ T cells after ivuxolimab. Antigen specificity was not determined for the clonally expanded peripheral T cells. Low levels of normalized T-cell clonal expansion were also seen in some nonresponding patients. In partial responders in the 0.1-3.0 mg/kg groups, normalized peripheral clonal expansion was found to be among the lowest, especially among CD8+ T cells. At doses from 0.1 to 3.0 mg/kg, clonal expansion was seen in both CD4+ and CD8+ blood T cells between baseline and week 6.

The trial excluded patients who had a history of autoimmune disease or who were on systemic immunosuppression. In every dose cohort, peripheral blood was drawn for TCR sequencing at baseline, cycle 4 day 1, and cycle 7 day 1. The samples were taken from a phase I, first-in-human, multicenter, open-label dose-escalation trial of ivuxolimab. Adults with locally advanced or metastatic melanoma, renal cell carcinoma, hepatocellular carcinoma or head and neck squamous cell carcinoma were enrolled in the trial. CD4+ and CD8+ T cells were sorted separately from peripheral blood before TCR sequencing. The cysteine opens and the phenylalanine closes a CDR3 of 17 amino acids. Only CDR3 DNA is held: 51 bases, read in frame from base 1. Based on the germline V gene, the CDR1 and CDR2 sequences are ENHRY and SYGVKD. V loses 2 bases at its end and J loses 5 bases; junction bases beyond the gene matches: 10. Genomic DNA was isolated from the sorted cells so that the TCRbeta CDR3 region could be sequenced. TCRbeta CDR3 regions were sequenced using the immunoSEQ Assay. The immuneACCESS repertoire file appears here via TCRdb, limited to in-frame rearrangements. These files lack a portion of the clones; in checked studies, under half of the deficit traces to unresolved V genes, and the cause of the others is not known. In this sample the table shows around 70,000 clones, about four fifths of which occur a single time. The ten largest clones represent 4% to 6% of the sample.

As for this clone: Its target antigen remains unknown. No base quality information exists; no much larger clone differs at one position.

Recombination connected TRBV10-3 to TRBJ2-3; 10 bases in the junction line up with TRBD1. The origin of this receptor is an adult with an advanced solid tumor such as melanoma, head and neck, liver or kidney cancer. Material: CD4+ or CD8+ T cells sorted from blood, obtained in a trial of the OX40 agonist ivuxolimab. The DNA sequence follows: TGTGCCATCAGTGAGGGGACAGGGGTCCGAAGAGGAGATACGCAGTATTTT. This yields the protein CAISEGTGVRRGDTQYF.